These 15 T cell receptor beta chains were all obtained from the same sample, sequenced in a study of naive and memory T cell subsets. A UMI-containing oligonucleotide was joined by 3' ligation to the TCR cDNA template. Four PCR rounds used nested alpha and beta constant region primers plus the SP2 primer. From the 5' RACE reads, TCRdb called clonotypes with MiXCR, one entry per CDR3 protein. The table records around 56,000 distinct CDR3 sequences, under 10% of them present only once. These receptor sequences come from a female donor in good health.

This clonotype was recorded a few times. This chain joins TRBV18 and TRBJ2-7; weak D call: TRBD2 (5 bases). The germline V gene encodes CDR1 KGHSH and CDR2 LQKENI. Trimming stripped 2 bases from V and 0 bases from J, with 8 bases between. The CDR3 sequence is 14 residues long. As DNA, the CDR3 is TGTGCCAGCTCACCAAGGGAGTTCTCCTACGAGCAGTACTTC. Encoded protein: CASSPREFSYEQYF. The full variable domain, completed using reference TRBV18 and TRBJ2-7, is NAGVMQNPRHLVRRRGQEARLRCSPMKGHSHVYWYRQLPEEGLKFMVYLQKENIIDESGMPKERFSAEFPKEGPSILRIQQVVRGDSAAYFCASSPREFSYEQYFGPGTRLTVT.

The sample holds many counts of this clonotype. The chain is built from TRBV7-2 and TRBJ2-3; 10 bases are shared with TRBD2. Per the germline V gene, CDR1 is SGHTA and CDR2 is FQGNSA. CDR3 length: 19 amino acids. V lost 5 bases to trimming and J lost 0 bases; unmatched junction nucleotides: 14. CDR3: CASSRRALAGGSSTDTQYF. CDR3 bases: TGTGCCAGCAGCCGACGCGCTTTAGCGGGGGGCTCTAGCACAGATACGCAGTATTTT.

This CDR3 reads CASSTRPGQGSVSTNEKLFF. The CDR3 region has the DNA TGTGCCAGTAGTACTCGTCCGGGACAGGGATCGGTCAGTACTAATGAAAAACTGTTTTTT. V is TRBV19 and J is TRBJ1-4, with 9 bases fitting TRBD1. Looked up from germline, CDR1 is LNHDA and CDR2 is SQIVND (reference sequence). The CDR3 sequence is 20 residues long. Losses at the gene ends were 4 bases for V and 2 bases for J; bases not matched to a gene: 17. The variable domain in full, with the rest retrieved from reference TRBV19 and TRBJ1-4, is DGGITQSPKYLFRKEGQNVTLSCEQNLNHDAMYWYRQDPGQGLRLIYYSQIVNDFQKGDIAEGYSVSREKKESFPLTVTSAQKNPTAFYLCASSTRPGQGSVSTNEKLFFGSGTQLSVL.

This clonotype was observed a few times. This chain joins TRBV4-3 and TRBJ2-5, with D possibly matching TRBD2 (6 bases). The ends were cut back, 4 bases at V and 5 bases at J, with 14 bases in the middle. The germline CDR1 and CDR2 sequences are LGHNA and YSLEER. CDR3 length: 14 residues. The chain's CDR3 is CASSPLGGIETQYF. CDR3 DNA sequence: TGCGCCAGCAGCCCTCTTGGAGGGATCGAGACCCAGTACTTC.

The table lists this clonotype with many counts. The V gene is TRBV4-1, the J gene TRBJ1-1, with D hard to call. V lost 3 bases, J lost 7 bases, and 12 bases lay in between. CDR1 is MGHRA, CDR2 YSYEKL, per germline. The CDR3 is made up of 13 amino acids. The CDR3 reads CASSHASGNEAFF. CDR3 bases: TGCGCCAGCAGCCACGCATCCGGGAATGAAGCTTTCTTT.

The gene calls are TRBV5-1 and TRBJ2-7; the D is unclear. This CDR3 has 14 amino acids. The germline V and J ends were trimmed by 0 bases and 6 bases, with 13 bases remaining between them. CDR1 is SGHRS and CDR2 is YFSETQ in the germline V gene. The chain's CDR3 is CASSLAGPPGEQYF. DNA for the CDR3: TGCGCCAGCAGCTTGGCCGGGCCCCCGGGCGAGCAGTACTTC.

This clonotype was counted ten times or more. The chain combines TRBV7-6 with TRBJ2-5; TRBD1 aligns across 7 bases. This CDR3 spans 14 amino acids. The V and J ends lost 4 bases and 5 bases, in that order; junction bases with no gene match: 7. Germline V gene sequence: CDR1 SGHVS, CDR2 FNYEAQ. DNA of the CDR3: TGTGCCAGCAGCTCATTACAGGGGTTGGAGACCCAGTACTTC. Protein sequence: CASSSLQGLETQYF.

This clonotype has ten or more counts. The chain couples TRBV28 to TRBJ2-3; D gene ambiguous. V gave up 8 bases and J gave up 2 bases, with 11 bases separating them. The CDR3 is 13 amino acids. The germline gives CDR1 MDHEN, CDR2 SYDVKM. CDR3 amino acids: CASYSHSTDTQYF. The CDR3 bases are TGTGCCAGCTATTCCCATTCCACAGATACGCAGTATTTT.

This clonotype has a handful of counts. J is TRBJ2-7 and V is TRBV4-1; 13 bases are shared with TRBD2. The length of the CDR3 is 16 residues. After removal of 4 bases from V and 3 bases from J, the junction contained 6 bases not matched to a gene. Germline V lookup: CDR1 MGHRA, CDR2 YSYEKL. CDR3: CASSPTSGGYSYEQYF. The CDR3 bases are TGCGCCAGCAGCCCGACTAGCGGGGGGTACAGCTACGAGCAGTACTTC.

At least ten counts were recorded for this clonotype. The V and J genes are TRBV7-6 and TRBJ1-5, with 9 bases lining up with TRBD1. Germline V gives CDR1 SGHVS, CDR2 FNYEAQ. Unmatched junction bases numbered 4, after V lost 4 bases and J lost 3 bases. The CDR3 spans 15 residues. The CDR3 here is CASSSRDRVNQPQHF. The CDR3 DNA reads TGTGCCAGCAGCTCCCGGGACAGGGTCAATCAGCCCCAGCATTTT.

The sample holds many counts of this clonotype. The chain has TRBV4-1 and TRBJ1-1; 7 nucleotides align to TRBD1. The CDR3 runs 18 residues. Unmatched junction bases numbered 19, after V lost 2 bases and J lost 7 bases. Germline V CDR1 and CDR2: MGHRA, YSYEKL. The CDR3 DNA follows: TGCGCCAGCAGCCAAAGAACAGGGGAGGGTACAGTTAGCGTTGAAGCTTTCTTT. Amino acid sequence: CASSQRTGEGTVSVEAFF.

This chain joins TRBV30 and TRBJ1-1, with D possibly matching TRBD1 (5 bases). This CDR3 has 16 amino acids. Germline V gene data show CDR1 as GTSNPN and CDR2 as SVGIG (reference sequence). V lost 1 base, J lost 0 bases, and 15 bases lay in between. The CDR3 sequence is CAWSEPWGSMNTEAFF. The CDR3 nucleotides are TGTGCCTGGAGTGAGCCCTGGGGCAGCATGAACACTGAAGCTTTCTTT.

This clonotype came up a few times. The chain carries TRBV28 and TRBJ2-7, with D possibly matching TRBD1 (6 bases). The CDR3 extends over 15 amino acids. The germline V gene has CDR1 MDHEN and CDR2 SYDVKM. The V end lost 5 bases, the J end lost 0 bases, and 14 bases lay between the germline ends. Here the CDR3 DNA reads TGTGCCAGCAGTCGGTCAGGGGCCAGCTCCTACGAGCAGTACTTC. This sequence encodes CASSRSGASSYEQYF.

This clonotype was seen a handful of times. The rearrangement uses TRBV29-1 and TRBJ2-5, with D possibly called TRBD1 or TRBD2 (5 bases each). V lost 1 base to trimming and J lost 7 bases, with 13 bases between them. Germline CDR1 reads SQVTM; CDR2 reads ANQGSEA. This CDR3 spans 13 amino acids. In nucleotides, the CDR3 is TGCAGCGTTGAAGTCCGCAGGGCGGGGACCCAGTACTTC. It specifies CSVEVRRAGTQYF.

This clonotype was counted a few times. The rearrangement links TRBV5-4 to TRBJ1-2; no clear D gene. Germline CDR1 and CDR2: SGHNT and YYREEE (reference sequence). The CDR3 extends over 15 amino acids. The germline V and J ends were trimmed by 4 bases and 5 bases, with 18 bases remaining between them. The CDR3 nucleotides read TGTGCCAGCAGCGCAGACTTGATGGGTAGTTATGGCTACACCTTC. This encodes CASSADLMGSYGYTF.